Sequencing of this T cell receptor beta chain was carried out in a study of CD8+ T cells in alopecia areata. General observations from the study: Throughout tofacitinib, many expanded lesional clones continued to persist in scalp and blood. As there was one nonresponder, how baseline CD8+ expansion relates to response remains uncertain.

With respect to this clone: As yet, its antigen is unknown. A much larger clonotype is one base distant, so this may be a read error.

cDNA prepared by RNA extraction and subsequent reverse transcription served as the template for sequencing. Sequencing used immunoSEQ multiplex PCR; TCRdb keeps in-frame clones, though not all of them. The top ten hold 0.8% to 1% of the sample, which has 250,000 to 350,000 clones, roughly 63% seen once. Treatment: oral pan-JAK inhibitor, 5-10 mg twice daily. This CDR3 region has 14 residues. The germline gives CDR1 SGHTA, CDR2 FQGNSA. The V gene end was trimmed by 5 bases and the J gene end by 1 base; junction bases not matched to a gene: 4. This clonotype originated in a human donor with alopecia areata. The source was CD4+ T cells sorted from blood, collected at approximately week 51, from a patient treated with tofacitinib. The chain joins TRBV7-2 to TRBJ2-5; 7 bases align to TRBD1. The CDR3 DNA reads as TGTGCCAGCAGCCCTACAGGGGTCCAAGAGACCCAGTACTTC. It translates to CASSPTGVQETQYF.